Listed below are T cell receptor beta chains from one sample, sequenced in a study of blood T cells in healthy people across ages. TCRdb re-called the 5' RACE reads through MiXCR, storing one row per CDR3 protein. The data hold approximately 1,100,000 distinct CDR3 sequences, with more than 40% observed a single time. Sequenced input: blood. Every receptor here comes from a woman in her fifties or sixties in good health. Each CDR3 is given with its conserved first and last residue.

j_gene | v_gene | CDR3aa
TRBJ2-1 | TRBV27 | CASSSRFAEREGLRNEQFF
TRBJ2-7 | TRBV5-1 | CASSLKRRDSYEQYF
TRBJ2-2 | TRBV29-1 | CSVQNTGELFF
. | TRBV9 | CASSVAAPNLYEQYF
TRBJ2-7 | TRBV9 | CASSVDNYGTYEQYF
TRBJ2-7 | TRBV27 | CASRPLGSYEQYF
TRBJ2-3 | TRBV29-1 | CSVATDLDTQYF
TRBJ2-7 | TRBV5-1 | CASSLDSQRYF
TRBJ2-5 | TRBV20-1 | CSAPGGSQETQYF
TRBJ1-1 | TRBV29-1 | CSVLTMNTEAFF
TRBJ2-3 | TRBV30 | CARKTGDNTDTQYF
TRBJ1-1 | TRBV2 | CASSYDRVTEAFF
TRBJ2-1 | TRBV12-3/TRBV12-4 | CASRRLAGGSYNEQFF
TRBJ2-7 | TRBV20-1 | CSARDPAAVGITYEQYF
TRBJ1-1 | TRBV6-5 | CASSRGAGHTEAFF
TRBJ2-7 | TRBV6-4 | CARLVGLAGGYSSYEQYF
TRBJ1-2 | TRBV5-1 | CASSSFPGTGLRYGYTF
TRBJ1-1 | TRBV27 | CASTERGKWTEAFF
TRBJ2-1 | TRBV4-1 | CASSQDDPGTSGIHEQFF
TRBJ2-2 | TRBV29-1 | CSAGLAGGTGELFF
TRBJ1-2 | TRBV2 | CASIRDRGYGYGYTF
TRBJ1-5 | TRBV20-1 | CSARNRGTGNQPQHF
TRBJ2-2 | TRBV7-2 | CASSLTSGSGRELFF
TRBJ1-2 | TRBV6-1 | CASSHLTRNYGYTF